One and the same sample provided the 4 T cell receptor beta chains below, sequenced in a study of shared clonotypes between healthy human individuals. Sequencing was performed with immunoSEQ multiplex PCR; in TCRdb, only in-frame clones are kept and a portion is missing. The data hold 1.4 million or so clones, with 98% observed a single time. The sample consisted of naive CD4+ T cells sorted from blood. Subset reported: CD45RA+ positively selected. The source of these receptors is a man aged 25 to 40 in good health.

The V and J genes are TRBV5-4 and TRBJ2-1; 9 bases fit TRBD1. Germline-derived CDR1 and CDR2 are SGHNT and YYREEE (reference sequence). Losses at the gene ends were 2 bases for V and 4 bases for J; bases not matched to a gene: 4. The CDR3 extends over 15 amino acids. The DNA for the CDR3 is TGTGCCAGCAGCTTCGACAGGGGGGCGTACAATGAGCAGTTCTTC. It specifies CASSFDRGAYNEQFF.

The genes are TRBV25-1 and TRBJ2-1; 8 nucleotides agree with TRBD1. This CDR3 region has 15 residues. The J segment lost 5 bases and the V segment lost 4 bases, leaving 7 bases of the junction unmatched. In germline, CDR1 is MGHDK, CDR2 SYGVNS. The CDR3: CASSGQGAPHNEQFF. CDR3 sequence (DNA): TGTGCCAGCAGTGGCCAGGGGGCGCCCCACAATGAGCAGTTCTTC. Together with reference TRBV25-1 and TRBJ2-1, the CDR3 gives the full variable domain: EADIYQTPRYLVIGTGKKITLECSQTMGHDKMYWYQQDPGMELHLIHYSYGVNSTEKGDLSSESTVSRIRTEHFPLTLESARPSHTSQYLCASSGQGAPHNEQFFGPGTRLTVL.

The V and J genes are TRBV11-2 and TRBJ2-1, with D unresolved. V lost 4 bases and J 8 bases, leaving 18 bases between the germline ends. The CDR3 has 15 residues. Germline V CDR1 and CDR2: SGHAT, FQNNGV. CDR3: CASSSPVGNLDEQFF. CDR3 DNA: TGTGCCAGCAGCTCCCCCGTTGGGAACCTAGATGAGCAGTTCTTC.

This chain uses TRBV9 with TRBJ2-3; tentative D call: TRBD2 (6 bases). There are 15 residues in the CDR3. Deletions cut 6 bases from V and 1 base from J, with 15 bases between. The germline CDR1 and CDR2 sequences are SGDLS and YYNGEE. CDR3 DNA: TGTGCCAGCACCAATTCCGGGAGTCGCACAGATACGCAGTATTTT. Translation: CASTNSGSRTDTQYF.